The sequence of this T cell receptor (beta chain) was determined in a study of cytomegalovirus exposure and HLA in healthy donors. With 4 bases removed from V and 6 bases from J, the gap between germline ends came to 11 bases. This CDR3 comprises 13 residues. Looked up from germline, CDR1 is SGDLS and CDR2 is YYNGEE. 13 Jbeta primers and 60 Vbeta primers were used for the PCR. Sequenced by immunoSEQ multiplex PCR; TCRdb stores in-frame clones only, minus some. The sample includes about 180,000 clones, around 75% seen only once; the top ten take over 2.5%. Sequenced material: PBMCs. The gene calls are TRBV9 and TRBJ1-5, with D unresolved. The receptor's source is a male donor in good health and CMV-seronegative. CDR3: CASSSAGTQPQHF. Written as DNA, the CDR3 is TGTGCCAGCAGCTCCGCGGGTACTCAGCCCCAGCATTTT.